This record concerns one T cell receptor beta chain sequence. Repertoires were generated with immunoSEQ multiplex PCR, while TCRdb's copy carries only in-frame clones and drops some. The sample has around 20,000 clones, 79% seen once. This entry comes from a study of PD-1 blockade in classical Hodgkin lymphoma. Following autologous stem cell transplantation, relapse occurred in every patient, and exposure to brentuximab vedotin varied. Germline CDR1 is GTSNPN and CDR2 is SVGIG (reference sequence). V lost 2 bases, J lost 7 bases, and 11 bases lay in between. There are 12 residues in the CDR3. This TCR came from a human donor with classical Hodgkin lymphoma. Here the sequenced sample was peripheral blood mononuclear cells (PBMCs), taken before the second cycle of nivolumab. V gene TRBV30 combines with J gene TRBJ1-1; possible D gene TRBD1, 6 bases. CDR3 DNA sequence: TGTGCCTGGAGTCCCGAGGGGGTTGAAGCTTTCTTT. Its translation is CAWSPEGVEAFF.